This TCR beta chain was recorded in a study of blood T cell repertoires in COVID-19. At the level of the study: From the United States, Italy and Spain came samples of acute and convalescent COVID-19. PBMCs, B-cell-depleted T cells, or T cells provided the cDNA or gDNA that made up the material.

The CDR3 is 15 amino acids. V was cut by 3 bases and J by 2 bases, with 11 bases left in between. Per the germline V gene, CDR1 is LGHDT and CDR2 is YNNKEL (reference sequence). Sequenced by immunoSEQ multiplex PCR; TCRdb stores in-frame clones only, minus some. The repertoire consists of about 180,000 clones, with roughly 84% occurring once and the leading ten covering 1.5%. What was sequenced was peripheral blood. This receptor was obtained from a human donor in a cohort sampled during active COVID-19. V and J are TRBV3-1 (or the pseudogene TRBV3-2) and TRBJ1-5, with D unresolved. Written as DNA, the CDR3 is TGTGCCAGCAGCCAGGGGAGCCATGGCAATCAGCCCCAGCATTTT. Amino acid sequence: CASSQGSHGNQPQHF.